Listed here is a single T cell receptor beta chain. This record comes from a study of blood T cell repertoires in COVID-19. Across the study: T cells, B-cell-depleted T cells, or PBMCs provided the cDNA or gDNA that served as material.

Recovered status in Cohort 3 required two negative PCRs, clearance, or symptom resolution. Using immunoSEQ multiplex PCR, the repertoire was profiled, and TCRdb retains in-frame clones only, with some absent. The sample has roughly 200,000 clones; less than 85% are singletons. Sequencing used PBMCs or T cells enriched from blood (not recorded which). This receptor was obtained from a man aged 35 to 55 who had recovered from COVID-19.

The CDR3 bases are TGTGCCTGGAGTGGACTAGCGGGAGATTCAGAGACCCAGTACTTC. As protein: CAWSGLAGDSETQYF. The chain couples TRBV30 to TRBJ2-5; TRBD2 aligns across 12 bases. Germline lookup yields CDR1 GTSNPN and CDR2 SVGIG (reference sequence). This CDR3 spans 15 amino acids. V gave up 1 base and J gave up 4 bases; unmatched junction bases: 4. The full variable domain, completed using reference TRBV30 and TRBJ2-5, is SQTIHQWPATLVQPVGSPLSLECTVEGTSNPNLYWYRQAAGRGLQLLFYSVGIGQISSEVPQNLSASRPQDRQFILSSKKLLLSDSGFYLCAWSGLAGDSETQYFGPGTRLLVL.